Included here is one T cell receptor beta chain sequence, with context. Its cognate antigen is unknown. The sample is drawn from a study of CD8+CD57+ T cells in acquired aplastic anemia. In the study overall: Sorted CD4+ plus CD8+ cells gave DNA averaging around 3 ug.

Using genomic DNA as the template, TCR beta VDJ and CDR3 profiling was carried out. TCRdb ran MiXCR on the reads and lists one entry per CDR3 protein. The sample includes some 160,000 distinct CDR3 sequences, more than 45% of them seen just once. Selection for sequencing was limited to patients who had shown CD8+CD57+ cell expansion by flow cytometry. Blood sampling was performed on the patients, and none of them had received therapy by then. The CDR3 loop spans 14 amino acids. Per germline, CDR1 ENHRY and CDR2 SYGVKD. The V gene lost 3 bases and the J gene lost 0 bases, with 8 bases spanning the gap. Overall study findings and caveats: The number of CD8+ CDR3 sequences shared by patients and controls was fewer than 35. With respect to CD8+ Simpson's diversity, patients and controls did not differ significantly.

This TCR came from a human donor with aplastic anemia. The chain couples TRBV10-3 to TRBJ1-2; no clear D. The sequenced material came from sorted CD4+, CD8+, or CD8+CD57+ T cells (not recorded which) from PBMCs. In DNA, the CDR3 is TGTGCCATCAGTGATTTGGATGCTAACTATGGCTACACCTTC. As protein: CAISDLDANYGYTF.